This TCR beta chain stems from a study of cytomegalovirus exposure and HLA in healthy donors. Trimming pared 5 bases from V and 3 bases from J, leaving 4 bases between. This CDR3 is built from 11 residues. Germline CDR1 reads SNHLY; CDR2 reads FYNNEI. As concerns this clone: A read error is possible here, since a much larger clone lies one base away.

PCR primers comprised 60 Vbeta and 13 Jbeta primers. The method was immunoSEQ multiplex PCR; TCRdb's version includes in-frame clones alone and lacks a portion of them. Of 160,000 or so clones in the sample, roughly 77% were seen once. The clonotype was recovered from a man between 18 and 35 years old in good health and CMV-seropositive. The sequenced sample consisted of PBMCs. The V gene is TRBV2, the J gene TRBJ1-1; D unresolved. DNA for the CDR3: TGTGCCAGCAGTCCTTACACTGAAGCTTTCTTT. Translated, it gives CASSPYTEAFF.